This TCR beta chain was captured in a study of cytomegalovirus exposure and HLA in healthy donors. Overall study results and limits: In most subjects, TCR beta sequences reportedly gave accurate predictions of HLA-A and HLA-B alleles. Rarity characterized most TCR sequences, yet some public TCRs appeared in many donors.

PCR amplification relied on 60 Vbeta primers (plus 13 Jbeta primers). Measured with immunoSEQ multiplex PCR; TCRdb has only the in-frame clones, and not every one. This sample carries roughly 130,000 clones, roughly two thirds of them seen once, and the ten largest clones take roughly 1.6%. Notes on this clone: Antigen: not known.

Germline CDR1 is MDHEN and CDR2 is SYDVKM. This CDR3 is 15 amino acids long. V gave up 5 bases and J gave up 5 bases, with 16 bases separating them. The chain has TRBV28 and TRBJ1-5; D gene unclear. The clonotype comes from a man aged 25 to 45 in good health and CMV-seropositive. Sequencing was done on a sample of PBMCs. The CDR3 is CASSLTGRSYQPQHF. Written as DNA, the CDR3 is TGTGCCAGCAGTCTTACCGGGAGATCATATCAGCCCCAGCATTTT.